The source of this T cell receptor (beta chain) is a study of blood T cell repertoires in COVID-19. Data came from immunoSEQ multiplex PCR; TCRdb stores just in-frame clones and leaves some out. The data hold approximately 200,000 clones, with roughly 84% observed a single time. Germline V CDR1 and CDR2: LGHDT, YNNKEL (reference sequence). V shed 1 base and J shed 5 bases, with 8 bases lying between them. This CDR3 comprises 13 residues. The chain is built from TRBV3-1 (or the pseudogene TRBV3-2) and TRBJ2-5; D unresolved. This TCR came from a woman older than 75 with COVID-19, enrolled during active disease. Sequencing was carried out using peripheral blood. This CDR3 is CASSQGHAETQYF. The CDR3 DNA follows: TGTGCCAGCAGCCAAGGACACGCGGAGACCCAGTACTTC.